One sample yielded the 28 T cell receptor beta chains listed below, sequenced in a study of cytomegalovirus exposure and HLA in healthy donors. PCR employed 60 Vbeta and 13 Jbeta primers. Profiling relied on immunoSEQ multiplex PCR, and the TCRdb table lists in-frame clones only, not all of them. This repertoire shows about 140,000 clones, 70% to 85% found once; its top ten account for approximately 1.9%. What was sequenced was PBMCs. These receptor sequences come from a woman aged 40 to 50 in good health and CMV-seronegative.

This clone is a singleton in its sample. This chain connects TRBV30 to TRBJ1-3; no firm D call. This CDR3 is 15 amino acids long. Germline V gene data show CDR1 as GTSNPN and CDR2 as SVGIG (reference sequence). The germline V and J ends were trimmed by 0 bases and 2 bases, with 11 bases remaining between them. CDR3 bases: TGTGCCTGGAGTGTACTGGGGAGGCCTGGAAACACCATATATTTT. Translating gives CAWSVLGRPGNTIYF.

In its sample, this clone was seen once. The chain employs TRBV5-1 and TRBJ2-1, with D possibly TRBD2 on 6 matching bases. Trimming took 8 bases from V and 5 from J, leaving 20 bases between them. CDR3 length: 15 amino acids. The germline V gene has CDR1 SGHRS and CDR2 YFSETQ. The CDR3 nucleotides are TGCGCCAGTTCATCGATGGACTATATTAACAATGAGCAGTTCTTC. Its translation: CASSSMDYINNEQFF.

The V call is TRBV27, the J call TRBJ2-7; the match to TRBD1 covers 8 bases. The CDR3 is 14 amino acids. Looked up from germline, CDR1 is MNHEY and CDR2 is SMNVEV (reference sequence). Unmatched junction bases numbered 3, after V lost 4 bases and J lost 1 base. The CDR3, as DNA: TGTGCCAGCAGTTCTCGGGACAGGTCCTACGAGCAGTACTTC. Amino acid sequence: CASSSRDRSYEQYF.

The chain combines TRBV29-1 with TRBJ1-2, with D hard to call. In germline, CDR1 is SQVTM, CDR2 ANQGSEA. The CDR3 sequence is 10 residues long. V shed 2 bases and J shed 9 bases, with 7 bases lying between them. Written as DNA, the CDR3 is TGCAGCGTTGAAACCGAGAGCTACACCTTC. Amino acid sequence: CSVETESYTF.

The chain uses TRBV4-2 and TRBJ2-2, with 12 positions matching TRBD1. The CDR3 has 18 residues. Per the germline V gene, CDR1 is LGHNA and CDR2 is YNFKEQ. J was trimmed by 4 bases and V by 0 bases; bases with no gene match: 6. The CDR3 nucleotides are TGTGCCAGCAGCCAAGAAGCGGGACAGGGGGCGAGCACCGGGGAGCTGTTTTTT. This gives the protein CASSQEAGQGASTGELFF.

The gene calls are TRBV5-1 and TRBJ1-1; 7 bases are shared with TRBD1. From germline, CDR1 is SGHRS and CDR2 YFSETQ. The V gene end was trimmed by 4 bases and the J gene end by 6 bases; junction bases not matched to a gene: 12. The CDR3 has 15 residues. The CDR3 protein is CASSRQQGLLAEAFF. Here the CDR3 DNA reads TGCGCCAGCAGCCGCCAACAGGGGCTTTTGGCTGAAGCTTTCTTT.

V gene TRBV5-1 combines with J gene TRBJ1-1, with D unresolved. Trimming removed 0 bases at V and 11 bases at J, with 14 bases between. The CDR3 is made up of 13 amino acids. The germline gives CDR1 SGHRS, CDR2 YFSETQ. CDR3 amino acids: CASSLDEMIRAFF. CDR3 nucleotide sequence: TGCGCCAGCAGCTTGGACGAAATGATCCGGGCTTTCTTT. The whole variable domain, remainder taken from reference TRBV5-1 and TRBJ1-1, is KAGVTQTPRYLIKTRGQQVTLSCSPISGHRSVSWYQQTPGQGLQFLFEYFSETQRNKGNFPGRFSGRQFSNSRSEMNVSTLELGDSALYLCASSLDEMIRAFFGQGTRLTVV.

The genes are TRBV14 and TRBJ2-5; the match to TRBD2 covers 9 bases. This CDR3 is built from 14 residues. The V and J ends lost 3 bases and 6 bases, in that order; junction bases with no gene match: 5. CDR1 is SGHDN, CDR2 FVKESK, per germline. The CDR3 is CASSQSSGGQTQYF. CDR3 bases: TGTGCCAGCAGCCAGAGTAGCGGGGGACAGACCCAGTACTTC.

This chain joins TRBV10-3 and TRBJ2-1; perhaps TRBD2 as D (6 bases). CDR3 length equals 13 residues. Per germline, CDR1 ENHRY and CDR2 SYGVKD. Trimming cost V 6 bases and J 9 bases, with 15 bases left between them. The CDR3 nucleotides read TGTGCCATCAGGCCGGGAGAATGGAGTGAGCAGTTCTTC. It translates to CAIRPGEWSEQFF.

This CDR3 reads CASSLGTSGIEQYF. The CDR3, as DNA: TGTGCCAGCAGTTTGGGGACTAGCGGGATCGAGCAGTACTTC. The genes are TRBV27 and TRBJ2-7; 13 bases match TRBD2. The CDR3 spans 14 residues. After removal of 3 bases from V and 6 bases from J, the junction contained 2 bases not matched to a gene. The germline V gene has CDR1 MNHEY and CDR2 SMNVEV (reference sequence).

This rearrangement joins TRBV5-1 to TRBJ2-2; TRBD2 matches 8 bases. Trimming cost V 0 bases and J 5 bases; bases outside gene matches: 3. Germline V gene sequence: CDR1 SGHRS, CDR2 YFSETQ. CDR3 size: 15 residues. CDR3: CASSLDSGKTGELFF. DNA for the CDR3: TGCGCCAGCAGCTTGGATAGCGGGAAGACCGGGGAGCTGTTTTTT. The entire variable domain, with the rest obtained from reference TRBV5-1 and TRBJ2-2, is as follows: KAGVTQTPRYLIKTRGQQVTLSCSPISGHRSVSWYQQTPGQGLQFLFEYFSETQRNKGNFPGRFSGRQFSNSRSEMNVSTLELGDSALYLCASSLDSGKTGELFFGEGSRLTVL.

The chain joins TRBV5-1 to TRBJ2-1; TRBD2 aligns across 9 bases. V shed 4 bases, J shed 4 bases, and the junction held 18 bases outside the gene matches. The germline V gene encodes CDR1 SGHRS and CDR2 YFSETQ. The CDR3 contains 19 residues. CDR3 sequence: CASSVGLARNHVFYNEQFF. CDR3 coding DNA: TGCGCCAGCAGCGTGGGACTAGCCAGGAATCACGTATTTTACAATGAGCAGTTCTTC.

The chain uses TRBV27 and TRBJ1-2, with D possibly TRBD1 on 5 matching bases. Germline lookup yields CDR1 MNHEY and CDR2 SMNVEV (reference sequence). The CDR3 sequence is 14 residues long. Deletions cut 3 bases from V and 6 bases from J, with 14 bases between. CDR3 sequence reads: CASSFVGGGDGYTF. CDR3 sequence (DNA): TGTGCCAGCAGTTTTGTGGGGGGGGGAGATGGCTACACCTTC.

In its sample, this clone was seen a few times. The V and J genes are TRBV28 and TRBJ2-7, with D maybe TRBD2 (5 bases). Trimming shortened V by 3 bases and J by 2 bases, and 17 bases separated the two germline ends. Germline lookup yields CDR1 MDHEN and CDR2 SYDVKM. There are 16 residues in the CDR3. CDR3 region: CASSFWTQTRPYEQYF. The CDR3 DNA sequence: TGTGCCAGCAGTTTCTGGACTCAAACAAGACCCTACGAGCAGTACTTC.

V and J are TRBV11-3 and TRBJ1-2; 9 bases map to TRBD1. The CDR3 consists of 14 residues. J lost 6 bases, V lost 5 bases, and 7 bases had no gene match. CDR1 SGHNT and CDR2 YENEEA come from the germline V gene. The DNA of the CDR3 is TGTGCCAGCAGCCAAGGGGACAGGGCGAATGGCTACACCTTC. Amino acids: CASSQGDRANGYTF.

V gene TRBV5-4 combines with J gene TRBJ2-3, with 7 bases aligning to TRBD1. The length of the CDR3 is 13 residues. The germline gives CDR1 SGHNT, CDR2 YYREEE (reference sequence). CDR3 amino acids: CATRQGNTDTQYF. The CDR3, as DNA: TGTGCGACCAGACAGGGAAACACAGATACGCAGTATTTT.

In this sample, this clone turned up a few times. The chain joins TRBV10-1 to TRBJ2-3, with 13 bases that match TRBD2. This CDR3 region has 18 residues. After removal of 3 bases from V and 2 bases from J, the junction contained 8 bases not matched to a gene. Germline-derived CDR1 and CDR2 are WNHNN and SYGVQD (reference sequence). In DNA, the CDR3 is TGCGCCAGCAGTGATCGGGGACTAGCGGGAACAAACACAGATACGCAGTATTTT. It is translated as CASSDRGLAGTNTDTQYF.

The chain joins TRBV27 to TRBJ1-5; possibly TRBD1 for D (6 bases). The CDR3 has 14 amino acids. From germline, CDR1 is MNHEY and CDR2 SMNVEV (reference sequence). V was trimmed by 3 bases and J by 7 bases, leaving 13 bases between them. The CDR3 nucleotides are TGTGCCAGCAGTTTTTCAGGGGCGGCCCAGCCCCAGCATTTT. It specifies CASSFSGAAQPQHF.

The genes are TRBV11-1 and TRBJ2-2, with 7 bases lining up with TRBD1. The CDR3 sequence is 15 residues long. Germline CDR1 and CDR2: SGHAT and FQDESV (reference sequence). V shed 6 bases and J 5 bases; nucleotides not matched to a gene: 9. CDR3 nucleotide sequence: TGTGCCAGCAGAAGGACAGGCATAATAACCGGGGAGCTGTTTTTT. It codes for CASRRTGIITGELFF.

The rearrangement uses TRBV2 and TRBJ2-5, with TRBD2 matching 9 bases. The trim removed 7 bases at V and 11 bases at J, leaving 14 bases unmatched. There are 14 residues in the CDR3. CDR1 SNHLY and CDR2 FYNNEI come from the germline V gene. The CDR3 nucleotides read TGTGCCAGCACGAGGGAGCGGGAGGCTGGAGAGCAGTACTTC. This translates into CASTREREAGEQYF.

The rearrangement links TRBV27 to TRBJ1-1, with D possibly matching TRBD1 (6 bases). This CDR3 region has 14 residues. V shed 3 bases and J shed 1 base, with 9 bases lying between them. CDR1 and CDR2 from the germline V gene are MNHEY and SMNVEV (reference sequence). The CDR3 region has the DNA TGTGCCAGCAGTTTCTCAGGGGCGAACACTGAAGCTTTCTTT. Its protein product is CASSFSGANTEAFF.

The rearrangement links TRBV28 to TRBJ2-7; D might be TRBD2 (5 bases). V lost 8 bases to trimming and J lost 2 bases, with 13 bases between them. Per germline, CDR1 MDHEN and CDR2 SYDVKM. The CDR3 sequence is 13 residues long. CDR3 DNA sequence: TGTGCCAGCGTCCGGGGTGGAGCCTACGAGCAGTACTTC. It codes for CASVRGGAYEQYF. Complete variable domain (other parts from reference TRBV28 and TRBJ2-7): DVKVTQSSRYLVKRTGEKVFLECVQDMDHENMFWYRQDPGLGLRLIYFSYDVKMKEKGDIPEGYSVSREKKERFSLILESASTNQTSMYLCASVRGGAYEQYFGPGTRLTVT.

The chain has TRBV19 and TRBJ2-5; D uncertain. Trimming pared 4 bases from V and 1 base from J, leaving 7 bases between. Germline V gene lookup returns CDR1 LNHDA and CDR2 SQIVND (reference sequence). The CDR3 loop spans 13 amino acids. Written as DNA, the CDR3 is TGTGCCAGTAGTACCCTGTCCCAAGAGACCCAGTACTTC. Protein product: CASSTLSQETQYF.

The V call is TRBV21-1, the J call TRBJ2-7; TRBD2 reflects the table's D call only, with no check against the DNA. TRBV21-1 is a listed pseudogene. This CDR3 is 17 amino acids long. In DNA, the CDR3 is TGTGCCAGCAGCAAATGGAACGGCGGGAGGGCAGTTTACGAGCAGTACTTC. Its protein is CASSKWNGGRAVYEQYF.

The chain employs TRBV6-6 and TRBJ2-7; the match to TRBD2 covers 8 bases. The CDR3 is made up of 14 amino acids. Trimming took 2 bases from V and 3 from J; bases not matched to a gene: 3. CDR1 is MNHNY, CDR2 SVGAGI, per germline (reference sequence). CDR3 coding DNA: TGTGCCAGCAGTTACCCGGGACTAGTCTACGAGCAGTACTTC. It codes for CASSYPGLVYEQYF.

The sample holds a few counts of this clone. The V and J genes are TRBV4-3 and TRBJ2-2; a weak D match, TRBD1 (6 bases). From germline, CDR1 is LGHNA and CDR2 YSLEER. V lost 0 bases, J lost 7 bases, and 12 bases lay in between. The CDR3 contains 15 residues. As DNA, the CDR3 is TGCGCCAGCAGCCAAGATCTTCAGGGGATCGGGGAGCTGTTTTTT. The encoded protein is CASSQDLQGIGELFF.

Here the CDR3 reads CASSYSEGNGEQYF. In DNA form, the CDR3 reads TGTGCCAGCAGTTACTCGGAGGGTAACGGGGAGCAGTACTTC. This chain connects TRBV6-5 to TRBJ2-7; D might be TRBD2 (6 bases). V dropped 0 bases and J dropped 7 bases, with 13 bases sitting between them. The V gene's germline CDR1 is MNHEY and CDR2 SVGAGI. The CDR3 runs to 14 residues.

CDR3 amino acids: CASSVSSSGRAPYNEQFF. The CDR3 bases are TGTGCCAGCAGCGTATCTTCTAGCGGGAGGGCCCCCTACAATGAGCAGTTCTTC. The genes are TRBV9 and TRBJ2-1; 12 nucleotides match TRBD2. Germline CDR1 is SGDLS and CDR2 is YYNGEE. This CDR3 spans 18 amino acids. Trimming took 1 base from V and 2 from J; bases not matched to a gene: 7.